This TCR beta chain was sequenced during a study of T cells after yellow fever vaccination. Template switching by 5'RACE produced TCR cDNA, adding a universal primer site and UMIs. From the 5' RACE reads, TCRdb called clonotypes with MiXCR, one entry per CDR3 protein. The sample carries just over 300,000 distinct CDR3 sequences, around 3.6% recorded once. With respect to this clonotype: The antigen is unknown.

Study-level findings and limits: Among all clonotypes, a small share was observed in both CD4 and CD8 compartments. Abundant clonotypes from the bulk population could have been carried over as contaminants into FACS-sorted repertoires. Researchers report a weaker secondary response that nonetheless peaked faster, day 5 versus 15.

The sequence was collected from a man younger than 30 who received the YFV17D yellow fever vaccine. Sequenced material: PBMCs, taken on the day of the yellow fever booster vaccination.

CDR3 sequence (DNA): TGTGCCAGCAGCTTAGCGGGTCGGAATTATAATGGCTACACCTTC. It encodes CASSLAGRNYNGYTF. V usage is TRBV7-9 and J usage is TRBJ1-2; D unclear. This CDR3 contains 15 residues. In germline, CDR1 is SEHNR, CDR2 FQNEAQ (reference sequence). The V end lost 0 bases, the J end lost 6 bases, and 14 bases lay between the germline ends.